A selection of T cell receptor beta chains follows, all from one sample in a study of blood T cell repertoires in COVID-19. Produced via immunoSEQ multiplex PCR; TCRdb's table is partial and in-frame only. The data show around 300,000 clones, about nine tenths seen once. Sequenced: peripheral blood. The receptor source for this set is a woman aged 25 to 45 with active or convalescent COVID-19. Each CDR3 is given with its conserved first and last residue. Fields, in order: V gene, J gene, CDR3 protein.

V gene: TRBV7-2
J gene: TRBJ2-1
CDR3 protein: CASSLGLTSPDQFF

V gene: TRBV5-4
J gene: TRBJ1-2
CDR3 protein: CASSPVDRGYGYTF

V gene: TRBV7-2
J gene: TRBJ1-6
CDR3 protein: CASSFYRDRDSPLHF

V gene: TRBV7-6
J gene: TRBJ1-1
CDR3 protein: CASSYGRESVEAFF

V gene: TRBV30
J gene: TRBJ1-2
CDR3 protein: CAWSRGTYGYTF

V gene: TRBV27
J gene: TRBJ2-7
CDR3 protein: CASRGTGGDEQYF

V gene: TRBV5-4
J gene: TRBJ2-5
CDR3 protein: CASSNGLAGQETQYF

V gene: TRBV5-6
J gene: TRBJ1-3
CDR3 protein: CASSLGGNTIYF

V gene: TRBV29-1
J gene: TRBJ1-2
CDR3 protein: CSVEEQGAPHGYTF

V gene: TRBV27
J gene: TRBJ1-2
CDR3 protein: CASSRDRAPYLYGYTF

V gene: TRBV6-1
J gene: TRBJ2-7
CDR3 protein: CAIPPGLAWDEQYF

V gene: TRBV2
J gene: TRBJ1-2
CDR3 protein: CASSDLPGNGYTF

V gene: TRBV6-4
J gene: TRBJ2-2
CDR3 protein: CASSPGQGIFYTGELFF

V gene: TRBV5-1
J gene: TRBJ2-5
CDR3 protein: CASSKSWTSGGQQETQYF

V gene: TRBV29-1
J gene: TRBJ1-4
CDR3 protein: CSVQVTTNEKLFF

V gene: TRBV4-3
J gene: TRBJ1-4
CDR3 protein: CASSQDGRPTNEKLFF

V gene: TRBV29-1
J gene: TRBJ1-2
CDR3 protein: CSVETGTVWDYGYTF

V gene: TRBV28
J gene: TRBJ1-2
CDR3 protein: CASSLRGTGGARYGYTF

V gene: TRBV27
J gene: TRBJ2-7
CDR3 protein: CASSPSPASGEQYF

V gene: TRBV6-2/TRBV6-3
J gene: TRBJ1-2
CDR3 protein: CASSYRRGYGYTF

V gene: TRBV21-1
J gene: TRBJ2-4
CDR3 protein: CASSQGVTRVAKNIQYF

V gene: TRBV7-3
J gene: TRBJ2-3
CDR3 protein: CASSPGTSGGTDTQYF

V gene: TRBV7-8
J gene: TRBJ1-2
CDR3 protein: CASWGTGDPWDYGYTF

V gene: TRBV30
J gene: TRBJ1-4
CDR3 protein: CAWARGASNEKLFF

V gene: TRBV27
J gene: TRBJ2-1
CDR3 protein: CASRTDRVPWLSYNELFF

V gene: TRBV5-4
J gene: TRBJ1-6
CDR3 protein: CASSLVGGSNSPLHF

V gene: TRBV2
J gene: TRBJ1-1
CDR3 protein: CASTVGGMNTEAFF

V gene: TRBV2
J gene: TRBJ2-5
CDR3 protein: CASRAGTVYQETQYF

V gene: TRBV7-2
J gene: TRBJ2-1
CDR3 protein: CASSPIAGGPYNEQFF

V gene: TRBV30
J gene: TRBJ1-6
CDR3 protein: CAWSGGGSPLHF

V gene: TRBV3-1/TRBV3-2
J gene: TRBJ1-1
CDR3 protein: CASTSGGKRTEAFF

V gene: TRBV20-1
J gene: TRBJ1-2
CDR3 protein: CSASGGLIYTF

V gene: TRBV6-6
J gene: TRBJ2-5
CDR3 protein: CASSRPTSRGQETQYF

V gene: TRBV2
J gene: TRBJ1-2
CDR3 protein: CASSIDSGYTF

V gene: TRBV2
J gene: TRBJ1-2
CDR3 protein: CASSATPGLSGNYGYTF

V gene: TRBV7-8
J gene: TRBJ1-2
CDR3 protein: CASSSPDRGNYGYTF

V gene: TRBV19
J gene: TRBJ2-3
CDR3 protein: CASSGLRGALSTDTQYF

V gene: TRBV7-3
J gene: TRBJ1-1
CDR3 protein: CASSPSGGKGTEAFF

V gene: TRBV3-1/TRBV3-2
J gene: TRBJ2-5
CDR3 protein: CASSVGEETQYF

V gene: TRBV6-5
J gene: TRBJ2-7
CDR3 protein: CASRQGFAYEQYF

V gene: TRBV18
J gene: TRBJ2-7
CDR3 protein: CASSPPGQSYEQYF

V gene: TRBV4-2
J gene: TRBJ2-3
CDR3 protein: CASSQGFAGGDADTQYF

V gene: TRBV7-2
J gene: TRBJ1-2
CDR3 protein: CASSLMGQGSGYTF

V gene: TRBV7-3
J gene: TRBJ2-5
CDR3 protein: CASSLQGSQETQYF

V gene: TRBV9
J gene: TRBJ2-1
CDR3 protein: CASSVGGGSGYNEQFF